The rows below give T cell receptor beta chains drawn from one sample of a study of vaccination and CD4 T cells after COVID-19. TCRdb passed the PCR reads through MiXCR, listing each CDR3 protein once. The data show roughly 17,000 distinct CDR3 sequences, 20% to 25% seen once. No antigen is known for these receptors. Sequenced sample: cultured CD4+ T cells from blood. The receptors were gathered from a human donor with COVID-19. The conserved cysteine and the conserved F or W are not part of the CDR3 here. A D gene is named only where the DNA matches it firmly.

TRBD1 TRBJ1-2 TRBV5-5 ASSQMTGPGGYT
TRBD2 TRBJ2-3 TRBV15 ATSRPETSGGAGDTQY
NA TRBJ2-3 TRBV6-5 ASSYSSGVSTDTQY
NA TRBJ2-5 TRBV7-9 ASSLMEQKETQY
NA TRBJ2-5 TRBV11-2 ASSLVGGPQETQY
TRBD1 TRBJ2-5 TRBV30 AWARDRKETQY
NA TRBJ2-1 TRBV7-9 ASSFSLEQF
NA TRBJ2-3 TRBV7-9 ASSWGLGGDTQY
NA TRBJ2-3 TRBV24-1 ATSDLAFGGRDTQY
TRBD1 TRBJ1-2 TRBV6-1 ASSRDRGLYT
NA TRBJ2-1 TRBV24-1 ATSVPSIGGGFYNEQF
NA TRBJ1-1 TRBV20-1 SAGVWGNTEAF
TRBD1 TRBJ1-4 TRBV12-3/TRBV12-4 ASSSRQGARG
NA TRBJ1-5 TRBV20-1 SARYSGGNQPQH
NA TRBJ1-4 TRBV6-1 AASERQGREKLF
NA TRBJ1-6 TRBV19 ASKVEGNSLLH
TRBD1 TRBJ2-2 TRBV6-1 ASSNPDRGPTGELF
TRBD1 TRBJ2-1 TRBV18 ASSPGQGSYNEQF
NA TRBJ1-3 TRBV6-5 ASSYSGPGLAGNTIY
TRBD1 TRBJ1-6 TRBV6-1 ASTGTDGSPLH
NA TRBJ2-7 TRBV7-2 ASSSTKYEQY
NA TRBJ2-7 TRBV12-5 ASGLVRNEQY
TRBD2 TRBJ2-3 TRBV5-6 ASSRRVVAGITDTQY
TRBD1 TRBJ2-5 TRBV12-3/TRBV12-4 ASSLGQLETQY
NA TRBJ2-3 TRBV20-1 SARDPGRGSDTQY
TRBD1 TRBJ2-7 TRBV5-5 ASSLNTMDRVLYEQY
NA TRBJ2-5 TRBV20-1 SASSWSYQETQY
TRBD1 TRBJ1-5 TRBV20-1 SARGGTANQPQH
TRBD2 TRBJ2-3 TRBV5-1 ASSLSGGAGDTQY
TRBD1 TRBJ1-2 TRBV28 ASRTGTASLYGYT
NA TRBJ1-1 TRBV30 AWSVRGGSEAF
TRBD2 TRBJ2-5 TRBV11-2 ASSLGPSGGLRETQY
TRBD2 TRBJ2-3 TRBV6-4 ASRAGAGVTDTQY
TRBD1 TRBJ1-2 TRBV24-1 ATSDDDRAYGYT
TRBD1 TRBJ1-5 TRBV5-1 ASSTTGTNNQPQH
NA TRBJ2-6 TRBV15 ATWTDGANVLT
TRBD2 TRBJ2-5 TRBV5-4 ASSLIAGGRETQY
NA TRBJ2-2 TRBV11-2 ASSLAPGITGELF
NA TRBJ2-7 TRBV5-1 ASSPTARRSYEQY
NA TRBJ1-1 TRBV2 ASSEVGLGNTEAF
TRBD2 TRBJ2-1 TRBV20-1 SARGLAGGYNEQF
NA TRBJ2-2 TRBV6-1 ASSKRGTGELF
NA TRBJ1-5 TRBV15 ATSRETGANQPQH
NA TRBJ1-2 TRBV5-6 ASSLDRRSEYGYT
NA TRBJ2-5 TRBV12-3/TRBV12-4 ASRFRGGETQY
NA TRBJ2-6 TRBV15 ATSRVSGASGANVLT
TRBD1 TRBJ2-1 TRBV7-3 ASSPTPGQGEF
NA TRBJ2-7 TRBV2 ASSEAGYEQY
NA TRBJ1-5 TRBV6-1 ASSGTLMGGQPQH
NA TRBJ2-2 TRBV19 ASSLDWGTGELF
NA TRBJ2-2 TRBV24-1 ATRATGDSGELF
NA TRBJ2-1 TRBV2 ASILGGVAVYNEQF
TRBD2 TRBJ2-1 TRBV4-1 ASSPSSGGVDEQF
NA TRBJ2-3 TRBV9 ASSVGVGGTDTQY